This TCR beta chain was identified in a study of patients and donors after allogeneic stem cell transplantation. The germline CDR1 and CDR2 sequences are SEHNR and FQNEAQ (reference sequence). V lost 5 bases to trimming and J lost 2 bases; unmatched junction nucleotides: 7. The CDR3 length is 16 residues. TCRdb reprocessed the RT-PCR reads with MiXCR, giving one entry per CDR3 protein. The table lists roughly 230,000 distinct CDR3 sequences, roughly an eighth of them singletons. The sequenced material came from blood, either unsorted or a sorted T cell fraction (not recorded which). The chain uses TRBV7-9 and TRBJ2-5; 11 bases agree with TRBD2. The sequence came from a human donor who was either an allogeneic HSCT recipient or a stem cell or donor lymphocyte infusion donor (not recorded which). It is not recorded whose cells these are; they may come from a transplant donor. DNA for the CDR3: TGTGCCAGCAGCCTACTAGCGGGGGCTCCTCAAGAGACCCAGTACTTC. Protein: CASSLLAGAPQETQYF. Full variable domain (outside the CDR3, taken from reference TRBV7-9 and TRBJ2-5): DTGVSQNPRHKITKRGQNVTFRCDPISEHNRLYWYRQTLGQGPEFLTYFQNEAQLEKSRLLSDRFSAERPKGSFSTLEIQRTEQGDSAMYLCASSLLAGAPQETQYFGPGTRLLVL.